What follows is one TCR beta chain and its context. Its antigen is currently unknown. Use of 60 Vbeta and 13 Jbeta primers characterized the PCR. Generated by immunoSEQ multiplex PCR, the TCRdb table keeps only in-frame clones and is missing some. The table records 100,000 to 150,000 clones, 60% to 85% of them present only once. The data stem from a study of cytomegalovirus exposure and HLA in healthy donors. In the study overall: From HLA-typed donors, an early data release held roughly 80 million unique TCRs.

The CDR3 spans 15 residues. The V end lost 1 base, the J end lost 5 bases, and 12 bases lay between the germline ends. Germline V gene sequence: CDR1 MNHEY, CDR2 SVGAGI. Findings and caveats of the study: Links to common viral pathogens appeared, in a later analysis, for several of the most significant clusters. For TCR beta chains, V- and J-gene trimming was later linked to a missense DCLRE1C variant. Prior analysis indicated that the majority of TCR beta V segments exhibited productivity approximately 90% or approximately 30% of the time.

Sequenced: PBMCs. J is TRBJ2-4 and V is TRBV6-5; D uncertain. The receptor comes from a man aged 25-40 years in good health and CMV-seronegative. The CDR3 DNA reads as TGTGCCAGCAGTTACTGGTCTGGCGGTCAAAACATTCAGTACTTC. Its protein product is CASSYWSGGQNIQYF.